These T cell receptor beta chains were read from a single sample in a study of cytomegalovirus exposure and HLA in healthy donors. The method was immunoSEQ multiplex PCR; TCRdb's version includes in-frame clones alone and lacks a portion of them. The data include about 41,000 clones; the top ten clones carry more than 5%. The sequenced sample was PBMCs. Receptors were obtained from a man aged 25 to 45 in good health and CMV-seronegative. Both conserved end residues are part of each CDR3. The order of the fields is D gene, V gene, J gene, CDR3 protein, CDR3 DNA. The D gene is left open where the match is weak.

TRBD1	TRBV18	TRBJ2-2	CASSPVMTGVTGELFF	TGTGCCAGCTCACCTGTAATGACAGGGGTCACCGGGGAGCTGTTTTTT
-	TRBV5-1	TRBJ1-1	CASSKPGTEAFF	TGCGCCAGCAGCAAGCCGGGGACTGAAGCTTTCTTT
-	TRBV18	TRBJ2-2	CASSPEWNTGELFF	TGTGCCAGCTCACCAGAGTGGAACACCGGGGAGCTGTTTTTT
-	TRBV9	TRBJ2-3	CASSEAPDTQYF	TGTGCCAGCAGCGAAGCGCCAGATACGCAGTATTTT
-	TRBV25-1	TRBJ1-5	CASRETGIDQPQHF	TGTGCCAGCAGGGAAACAGGGATTGATCAGCCCCAGCATTTT
TRBD2	TRBV5-1	TRBJ2-4	CASSPQTSGKNIQYF	TGCGCCAGCAGCCCTCAGACTAGCGGCAAAAACATTCAGTACTTC
TRBD2	TRBV27	TRBJ2-1	CASSPWQRDIDEQFF	TGTGCCAGCAGTCCCTGGCAGCGGGATATCGATGAGCAGTTCTTC
TRBD2	TRBV7-9	TRBJ2-2	CATKGGAGDLTGELFF	TGTGCCACCAAGGGCGGGGCGGGAGATCTTACCGGGGAGCTGTTTTTT
TRBD1	TRBV5-4	TRBJ2-1	CASSLETGGYNEQFF	TGTGCCAGCAGCCTGGAGACAGGGGGGTACAATGAGCAGTTCTTC
TRBD1	TRBV5-1	TRBJ2-5	CASSRTGVQETQYF	TGCGCCAGCAGCAGGACAGGAGTCCAAGAGACCCAGTACTTC
-	TRBV15	TRBJ2-1	CATSTSLAFSYNEQFF	TGTGCCACCAGCACCTCGCTAGCGTTTTCCTACAATGAGCAGTTCTTC
-	TRBV11-2	TRBJ1-1	CASSPLAGSNTEAFF	TGTGCCAGCAGCCCCTTGGCAGGCTCGAACACTGAAGCTTTCTTT
TRBD2	TRBV20-1	TRBJ2-1	CSATGTSEQFF	TGCAGTGCGACCGGGACTAGCGAGCAGTTCTTC
-	TRBV5-4	TRBJ1-5	CASSLDSNQPQHF	TGTGCCAGCAGCTTGGACAGTAATCAGCCCCAGCATTTT
-	TRBV25-1	TRBJ1-2	CASSESNYGYTF	TGTGCCAGCAGTGAGAGTAACTATGGCTACACCTTC
TRBD1	TRBV9	TRBJ2-5	CASSLGQGDETQYF	TGTGCCAGCAGCCTCGGACAGGGGGACGAGACCCAGTACTTC
-	TRBV6-5	TRBJ1-6	CASNWGGSLNSPLHF	TGTGCCAGCAATTGGGGAGGGTCGCTTAATTCACCCCTCCACTTT
TRBD2	TRBV13	TRBJ2-7	CASSPWTSGRAYEQYF	TGTGCCAGCAGCCCCTGGACTAGCGGGAGGGCCTACGAGCAGTACTTC
TRBD2	TRBV2	TRBJ2-1	CASKTSGGSYNEQFF	TGTGCCAGCAAAACTAGCGGGGGCTCCTACAATGAGCAGTTCTTC
TRBD2	TRBV7-9	TRBJ2-4	CASSQRGGAKNIQYF	TGTGCCAGCAGTCAACGCGGGGGAGCCAAAAACATTCAGTACTTC
-	TRBV7-9	TRBJ1-1	CASSLVGRAPMNTEAFF	TGTGCCAGCAGCTTAGTGGGCAGGGCCCCCATGAACACTGAAGCTTTCTTT
-	TRBV13	TRBJ2-7	CASSKQGSLGEQYF	TGTGCCAGCAGCAAACAGGGTAGCCTGGGCGAGCAGTACTTC
-	TRBV4-1	TRBJ2-3	CASSQAGVRTDTQYF	TGCGCCAGCAGCCAGGCGGGCGTCCGCACAGATACGCAGTATTTT
TRBD2	TRBV5-4	TRBJ2-7	CASSLAGTRGAYEQYF	TGTGCCAGCAGCTTGGCCGGGACTAGGGGGGCCTACGAGCAGTACTTC
-	TRBV11-2	TRBJ2-7	CASSLGSGYEQYF	TGTGCCAGCAGCTTAGGCTCGGGCTACGAGCAGTACTTC
TRBD2	TRBV7-9	TRBJ2-7	CASSFRLAGEQYF	TGTGCCAGCAGCTTTAGACTAGCGGGCGAGCAGTACTTC
TRBD2	TRBV10-2	TRBJ2-3	CASRVAGVRTDTQYF	TGCGCCAGCCGGGTAGCGGGAGTGCGCACAGATACGCAGTATTTT
-	TRBV6-5	TRBJ1-1	CASSYSVQGTEAFF	TGTGCCAGCAGTTACTCAGTGCAGGGCACTGAAGCTTTCTTT
-	TRBV27	TRBJ1-5	CASSPGGGEPQHF	TGTGCCAGCAGTCCCGGGGGAGGGGAGCCCCAGCATTTT
-	TRBV6-5	TRBJ1-5	CASGGSNQPQHF	TGTGCCAGCGGAGGGAGCAATCAGCCCCAGCATTTT
-	TRBV4-2	TRBJ2-3	CASSPIPGAESTDTQYF	TGTGCCAGCAGCCCTATACCCGGAGCGGAGAGCACAGATACGCAGTATTTT
-	TRBV11-2	TRBJ2-3	CASSLQGRTQYF	TGTGCCAGCAGCTTACAGGGCAGGACGCAGTATTTT
TRBD1	TRBV6-5	TRBJ1-2	CASSSEDRGSYTF	TGTGCCAGCAGTTCTGAGGACAGGGGAAGCTACACCTTC
TRBD1	TRBV5-8	TRBJ1-5	CASSAGQGGQPQHF	TGTGCCAGCAGCGCGGGACAGGGGGGTCAGCCCCAGCATTTT
TRBD1	TRBV6-5	TRBJ2-7	CASRESLGQGEQYF	TGTGCCAGCAGGGAGAGTTTGGGACAGGGTGAGCAGTACTTC
TRBD1	TRBV5-1	TRBJ2-7	CASSLGQGAYEQYF	TGCGCCAGCAGCTTGGGACAGGGGGCCTACGAGCAGTACTTC
-	TRBV29-1	TRBJ1-2	CSVEPRAGYGYTF	TGCAGCGTTGAACCGCGGGCTGGCTATGGCTACACCTTC
-	TRBV11-2	TRBJ2-7	CASSLDRVAYEQYF	TGTGCCAGCAGCTTAGACAGGGTCGCCTACGAGCAGTACTTC
TRBD1	TRBV7-8	TRBJ2-7	CATQQGSGYEQYF	TGTGCCACCCAACAGGGGTCGGGTTACGAGCAGTACTTC
-	TRBV5-1	TRBJ2-4	CASSFGTSKGIQYF	TGCGCCAGCAGCTTCGGGACATCGAAGGGCATTCAGTACTTC
TRBD2	TRBV27	TRBJ2-7	CASSATSGSAYEQYF	TGTGCCAGCAGTGCCACTAGCGGTAGCGCCTACGAGCAGTACTTC
TRBD1	TRBV10-3	TRBJ1-1	CAADRGDPNTEAFF	TGTGCCGCAGACAGGGGTGATCCGAACACTGAAGCTTTCTTT
-	TRBV11-2	TRBJ2-7	CASSWDTKTYEQYF	TGTGCCAGCAGCTGGGACACCAAAACCTACGAGCAGTACTTC
-	TRBV5-6	TRBJ2-2	CASSPINTGELFF	TGTGCCAGCAGCCCAATTAACACCGGGGAGCTGTTTTTT
TRBD2	TRBV11-2	TRBJ2-7	CASSIRPRLAGDLYAEQYF	TGTGCCAGCAGCATACGTCCCCGACTAGCGGGAGACTTGTACGCCGAGCAGTACTTC
TRBD1	TRBV10-2	TRBJ1-5	CASGTADSNQPQHF	TGCGCCAGCGGGACAGCTGATAGCAATCAGCCCCAGCATTTT
-	TRBV10-3	TRBJ1-6	CAISESRQLGSPLHF	TGTGCCATCAGTGAGTCGAGGCAGTTGGGTTCACCCCTCCACTTT
-	TRBV2	TRBJ1-2	CASSEARGPGYGYTF	TGTGCCAGCAGTGAAGCCAGGGGACCGGGATATGGCTACACCTTC
TRBD1	TRBV4-2	TRBJ1-2	CASSQREQGNYGYTF	TGTGCCAGCAGCCAAAGGGAACAGGGGAACTATGGCTACACCTTC
-	TRBV19	TRBJ2-7	CASSIIWGAYEQYF	TGTGCCAGTAGTATAATATGGGGGGCCTACGAGCAGTACTTC
TRBD1	TRBV6-1	TRBJ1-5	CASILDRAQPQHF	TGTGCCAGCATCCTAGACAGGGCTCAGCCCCAGCATTTT
TRBD2	TRBV29-1	TRBJ2-7	CSVLKLAGVRYEQYF	TGCAGCGTACTTAAACTAGCGGGAGTAAGGTACGAGCAGTACTTC
-	TRBV16	TRBJ1-2	CASSPRETWAYGYTF	TGTGCCAGCAGCCCCCGGGAGACCTGGGCCTATGGCTACACCTTC
-	TRBV9	TRBJ1-5	CASSADDRTYSNQPQHF	TGTGCCAGCAGCGCAGACGACAGAACTTATAGCAATCAGCCCCAGCATTTT
-	TRBV5-1	TRBJ2-5	CASRDSGDQYF	TGCGCCAGCAGGGACAGCGGGGACCAGTACTTC
TRBD1	TRBV9	TRBJ2-2	CASSRRDRGLGELFF	TGTGCCAGCAGCCGACGGGACAGGGGGCTTGGGGAGCTGTTTTTT
-	TRBV7-6	TRBJ1-5	CASSSDSYSNQPQHF	TGTGCCAGCAGTTCGGACAGCTATAGCAATCAGCCCCAGCATTTT
TRBD1	TRBV7-9	TRBJ1-1	CASSFQQGEDTEAFF	TGTGCCAGCAGCTTCCAACAGGGGGAGGACACTGAAGCTTTCTTT
-	TRBV27	TRBJ2-7	CASSYGQSPYYEQYF	TGTGCCAGCAGCTACGGACAGTCACCCTACTACGAGCAGTACTTC
TRBD2	TRBV27	TRBJ2-1	CASSPTSGRALGSYNEQFF	TGTGCCAGCAGTCCGACTAGCGGGAGGGCCTTAGGCTCCTACAATGAGCAGTTCTTC